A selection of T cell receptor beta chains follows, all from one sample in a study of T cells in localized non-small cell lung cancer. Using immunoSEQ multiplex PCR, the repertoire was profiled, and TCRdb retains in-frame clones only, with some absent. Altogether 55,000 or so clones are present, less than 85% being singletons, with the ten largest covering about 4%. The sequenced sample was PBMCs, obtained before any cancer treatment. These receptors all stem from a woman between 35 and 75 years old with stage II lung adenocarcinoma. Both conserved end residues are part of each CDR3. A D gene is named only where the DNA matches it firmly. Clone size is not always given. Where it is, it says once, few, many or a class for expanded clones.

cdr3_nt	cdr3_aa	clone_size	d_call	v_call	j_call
TGTGCCAGCAGGGCCCAGGGCCTGGTCTATGGCTACACCTTC	CASRAQGLVYGYTF	.	.	TRBV28	TRBJ1-2
TGCAGTGCTAGAGAGGACACCACCCAGTACTTC	CSAREDTTQYF	.	.	TRBV20-1	TRBJ2-7
TGTGCCAGCAGGGGGACAGGCGACTTCGGGGGAGCCCTCCACTTT	CASRGTGDFGGALHF	.	TRBD1	TRBV2	TRBJ1-6
TGTGCCACCAGCCGGGCAGGTGGAAATGAAAAACTGTTTTTT	CATSRAGGNEKLFF	.	.	TRBV15	TRBJ1-4
TGTGCCAGCAGCTTCCGGGACGGGGCTGAAGCTTTCTTT	CASSFRDGAEAFF	.	.	TRBV7-8	TRBJ1-1
TGTGCCAGCAGCCCAAGACAGGCGAGCGAACTGTTTTTT	CASSPRQASELFF	.	.	TRBV7-6	TRBJ1-4
TGTGCCAGCAGCCGGGACCGAGGAGAGACCCAGTACTTC	CASSRDRGETQYF	.	.	TRBV7-3	TRBJ2-5
TGTGCCACCAGCAGAGACAGACTTTATAGCAATCAGCCCCAGCATTTT	CATSRDRLYSNQPQHF	.	.	TRBV15	TRBJ1-5
TGCGCCAGCAGCCTTACAGATCTCTCAGGGTCAGATACGCAGTATTTT	CASSLTDLSGSDTQYF	.	.	TRBV4-1	TRBJ2-3
TGTGCCAGTAAAAGGGACAGGGCGCTGGGCGGGGAGCTGTTTTTT	CASKRDRALGGELFF	.	TRBD1	TRBV19	TRBJ2-2
TGTGCCAGCAGCTTTAGTAGCTCGCCCCAGCATTTT	CASSFSSSPQHF	.	.	TRBV7-8	TRBJ1-5
TGTGCCAGCGCAGGGTTGCGGTCCACCGGGGAGCTGTTTTTT	CASAGLRSTGELFF	.	.	TRBV2	TRBJ2-2
TGCAGCGTTGAAGGGGCAGGGCTTCCCTATGGCTACACCTTC	CSVEGAGLPYGYTF	.	.	TRBV29-1	TRBJ1-2
TGTGCCAGCAGATTAGGTGGGGGGAATAGCAATCAGCCCCAGCATTTT	CASRLGGGNSNQPQHF	.	.	TRBV2	TRBJ1-5
TGTGCCTGGAGTCTAGGCACTGAAGCTTTCTTT	CAWSLGTEAFF	once	.	TRBV30	TRBJ1-1
TGCGCCAGCAGCCAAGAGAGGGCCAGGGGCTACGAGCAGTACTTC	CASSQERARGYEQYF	.	.	TRBV4-3	TRBJ2-7
TGTGCCAGCAGCTACAGGGCAGGGGAAAAACTGTTTTTT	CASSYRAGEKLFF	.	.	TRBV7-8	TRBJ1-4
TGTGCCAGCAGCTTAGTGGGACGGGTGAACACCGGGGAGCTGTTTTTT	CASSLVGRVNTGELFF	.	.	TRBV7-6	TRBJ2-2
TGTGCCTGGAGTGGGGACAGGGTCTACTATGGCTACACCTTC	CAWSGDRVYYGYTF	.	TRBD1	TRBV30	TRBJ1-2
TGTGCCAGCAGTTACTCGGGCGATACGCAGTATTTT	CASSYSGDTQYF	.	.	TRBV6-5	TRBJ2-3
TGTGCCAGCAGCACTAGCGGGTCGAACACCGGGGAGCTGTTTTTT	CASSTSGSNTGELFF	few	TRBD2	TRBV9	TRBJ2-2
TGTGCCAGCAGCTTGACGGTGAACACTGAAGCTTTCTTT	CASSLTVNTEAFF	.	.	TRBV5-6	TRBJ1-1
TGTGCCAGCGTCGTAGGCGGGGGCTCCTCTGGGGCCAACGTCCTGACTTTC	CASVVGGGSSGANVLTF	.	.	TRBV5-4	TRBJ2-6
TGTGCCAGCAGCAGGGACCGGGTCCACATTCAGTACTTC	CASSRDRVHIQYF	.	.	TRBV7-2	TRBJ2-4
TGTGCCGGCAGTTTATCCGCAGGGGCCTATGGCTACACCTTC	CAGSLSAGAYGYTF	once	.	TRBV27	TRBJ1-2
TGTGCCTGGACGGCAGGACAGCAGGAAAAACTGTTTTTT	CAWTAGQQEKLFF	many	.	TRBV30	TRBJ1-4
TGCGCCAGCAGCCCATTGCGGGACACCGGGGAGCTGTTTTTT	CASSPLRDTGELFF	.	.	TRBV5-1	TRBJ2-2
TGCGCCAGCAGCTTGGGGACAGGGACCGCTAACTATGGCTACACCTTC	CASSLGTGTANYGYTF	once	TRBD1	TRBV5-1	TRBJ1-2
TGTGCCAGCAGCTTAGGGGGAAACGGTAATGAGCAGTTCTTC	CASSLGGNGNEQFF	few	.	TRBV11-1	TRBJ2-1
TGTGCCACCAGCAGAGATCCCCTTAGGGCAGATACGCAGTATTTT	CATSRDPLRADTQYF	.	.	TRBV15	TRBJ2-3
TGTGCCAGCAGCTTGGGAAGGTTTGGCTACACCTTC	CASSLGRFGYTF	.	.	TRBV5-6	TRBJ1-2